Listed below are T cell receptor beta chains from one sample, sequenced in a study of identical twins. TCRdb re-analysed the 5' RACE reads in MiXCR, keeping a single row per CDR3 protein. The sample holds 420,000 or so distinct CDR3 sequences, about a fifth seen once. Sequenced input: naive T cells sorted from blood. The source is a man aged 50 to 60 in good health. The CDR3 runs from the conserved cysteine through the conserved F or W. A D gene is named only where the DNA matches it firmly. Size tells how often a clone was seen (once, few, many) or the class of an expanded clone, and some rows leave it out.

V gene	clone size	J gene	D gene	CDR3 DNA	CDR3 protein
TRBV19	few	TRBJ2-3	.	TGTGCCAGTAGTGTCAGAACGGCGGCGGCAGATACGCAGTATTTT	CASSVRTAAADTQYF
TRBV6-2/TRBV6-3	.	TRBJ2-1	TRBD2	TGTGCCAGCAGTCAACTAGCGGGAGCCTACAATGAGCAGTTCTTC	CASSQLAGAYNEQFF
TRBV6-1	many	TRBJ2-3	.	TGTGCCAGCAGTCTCGGTGGGGGATCGGGTAGCACAGATACGCAGTATTTT	CASSLGGGSGSTDTQYF
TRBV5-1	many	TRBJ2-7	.	TGCGCCAGCAGCTTACTGGGACGGGGCTACGAGCAGTACTTC	CASSLLGRGYEQYF
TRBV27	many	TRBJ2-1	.	TGTGCCAGCAGTTTATTATCGGTGGGGGGAAATGAGCAGTTCTTC	CASSLLSVGGNEQFF
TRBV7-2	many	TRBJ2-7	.	TGTGCCAGCAGCTTAGAATCAGGGATAGCCTACGAGCAGTACTTC	CASSLESGIAYEQYF
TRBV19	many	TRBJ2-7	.	TGTGCCAGTAGTAGCTACTTGTCCTACGAGCAGTACTTC	CASSSYLSYEQYF
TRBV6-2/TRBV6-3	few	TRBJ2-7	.	TGTGCCAGCAGTTACGCTCCTTCCGAGCAGTACTTC	CASSYAPSEQYF
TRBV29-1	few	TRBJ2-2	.	TGCAGCGTTGAAGATTCCACTGCGAACACCGGGGAGCTGTTTTTT	CSVEDSTANTGELFF
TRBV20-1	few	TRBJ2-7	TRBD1	TGCAGTGGGGGGCAGGGGGCCCACGAGCAGTACTTC	CSGGQGAHEQYF
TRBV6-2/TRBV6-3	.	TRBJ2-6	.	TGTGCCAGCCGGCGGGCTGGGGCCAACGTCCTGACTTTC	CASRRAGANVLTF
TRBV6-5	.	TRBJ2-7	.	TGTGCCAGCAGTACCCTGGGGGAGCAGTACTTC	CASSTLGEQYF
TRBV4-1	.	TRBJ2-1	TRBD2	TGCGCCAGCAGCCAGCCACTAGCGGGTGAGCAGTTCTTC	CASSQPLAGEQFF
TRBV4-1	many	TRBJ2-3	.	TGCGCCAGCAGCCCAACACCCAGCACAGATACGCAGTATTTT	CASSPTPSTDTQYF
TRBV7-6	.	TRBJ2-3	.	TGTGCCAGCAGCTTAGTCTTGGGCTCCGATACGCAGTATTTT	CASSLVLGSDTQYF
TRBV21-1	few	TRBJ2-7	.	TGTGCCAGCAGCAAAGCTGGTCCTAGGGGCAGCTACGAGCAGTACTTC	CASSKAGPRGSYEQYF
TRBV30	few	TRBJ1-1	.	TGTGCCTGGAGCAACAAGGGGCCCACTGAAGCTTTCTTT	CAWSNKGPTEAFF
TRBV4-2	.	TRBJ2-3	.	TGTGCCAGCAGCCAGGCTAGCGATTACACAGATACGCAGTATTTT	CASSQASDYTDTQYF
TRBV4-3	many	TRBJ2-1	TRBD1	TGCGCCAGCAGCGAGGGGGCCTCCGCGGAAAATGAGCAGTTCTTC	CASSEGASAENEQFF
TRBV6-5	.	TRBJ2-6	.	TGTGCCAGCAGTTACTTCGGTTCTGGGGCCAACGTCCTGACTTTC	CASSYFGSGANVLTF
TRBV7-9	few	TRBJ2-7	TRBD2	TGTGCCAGCAGCCCTTATAGCGGGGGGCCAACCTACGAGCAGTACTTC	CASSPYSGGPTYEQYF
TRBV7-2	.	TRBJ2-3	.	TGTGCCAGCAGACGGGCTGGGGGCGTCGGAGATACGCAGTATTTT	CASRRAGGVGDTQYF
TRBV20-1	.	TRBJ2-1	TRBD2	TGCAGCAGCGGGAGGGCCGTCTATGAGCAGTTCTTC	CSSGRAVYEQFF
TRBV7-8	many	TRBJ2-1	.	TGTGCCAGCAGCTTCTACAGCAATGAGCAGTTCTTC	CASSFYSNEQFF
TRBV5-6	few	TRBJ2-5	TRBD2	TGTGCCAGCAGCTTTGCGCGGGAGGAGACCCAGTACTTC	CASSFAREETQYF
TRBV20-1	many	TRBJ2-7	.	TGCAGTGCTAGACTCAACGAGCAGTACTTC	CSARLNEQYF
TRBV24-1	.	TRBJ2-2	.	TGTGCCACCAGTGATTGGGACATCAACTACACCGGGGAGCTGTTTTTT	CATSDWDINYTGELFF
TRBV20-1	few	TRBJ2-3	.	TGCAGTGCTGCGCGCGGAGATACGCAGTATTTT	CSAARGDTQYF
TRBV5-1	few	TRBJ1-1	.	TGCGCCAGCAGCTTGGTTGTCAGCAAGAACACTGAAGCTTTCTTT	CASSLVVSKNTEAFF
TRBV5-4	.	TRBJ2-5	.	TGTGCCAGCAGCTTGGGGGTTAGGGGTGGGGAGACCCAGTACTTC	CASSLGVRGGETQYF
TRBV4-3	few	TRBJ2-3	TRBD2	TGCGCCAGCAGCCAAGCGAGAGTGGGAGGGACTAGCACAGATACGCAGTATTTT	CASSQARVGGTSTDTQYF
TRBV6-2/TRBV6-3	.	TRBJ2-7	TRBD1	TGTGCCAGCAGTTATGTCCAAGGACAGGGGGACTACGAGCAGTACTTC	CASSYVQGQGDYEQYF
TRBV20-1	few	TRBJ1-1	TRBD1	TGCAGTGCAAAGGACAGGCGGGAAGCTTTCTTT	CSAKDRREAFF
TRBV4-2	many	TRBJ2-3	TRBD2	TGTGCCAGCAGCCAAGATAGGGCTAGCGGGAGCACAGATACGCAGTATTTT	CASSQDRASGSTDTQYF
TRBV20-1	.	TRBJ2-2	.	TGCAGTGCTAGAGGGGGGCGCGGGAACACCGGGGAGCTGTTTTTT	CSARGGRGNTGELFF
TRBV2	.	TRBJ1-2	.	TGTGCCAGCAGTGAAGAAGGCAGGGATGGGGGCTACACCTTC	CASSEEGRDGGYTF
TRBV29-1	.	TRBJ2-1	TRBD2	TGCAGCGTTGAACTCGGGAGGGCCATCGGTGATGAGCAGTTCTTC	CSVELGRAIGDEQFF
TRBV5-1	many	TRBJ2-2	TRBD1	TGCGCCAGCAGCCTGACAGGGGGAAGATATTCCGGGGAGCTGTTTTTT	CASSLTGGRYSGELFF
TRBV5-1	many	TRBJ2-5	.	TGCGCCAGCAGCTTGGCGGCCCGCACGCAAGAGACCCAGTACTTC	CASSLAARTQETQYF
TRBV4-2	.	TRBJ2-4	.	TGTGCCAGCAGCCGAGGGTCTTACGTAGCCAAAAACATTCAGTACTTC	CASSRGSYVAKNIQYF
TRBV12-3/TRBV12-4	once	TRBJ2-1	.	TGTGCCAGCAGTTTAGGCCCGACCGCTGATGAGCAGTTCTTC	CASSLGPTADEQFF
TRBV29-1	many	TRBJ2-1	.	TGCAGCGTTGTATGGCGGGTAGGCAATGAGCAGTTCTTC	CSVVWRVGNEQFF
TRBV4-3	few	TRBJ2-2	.	TGCGCCAGCAGCCAAGATTGGGGGGCCGGCACCGGGGAGCTGTTTTTT	CASSQDWGAGTGELFF
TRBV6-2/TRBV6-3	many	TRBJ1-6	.	TGTGCCAGCAGTTACGTGCAGGGAAATAATTCACCCCTCCACTTT	CASSYVQGNNSPLHF
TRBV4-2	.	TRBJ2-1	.	TGTGCCAGCAGCCAAGAGGGGCGTAGCGGATACAGTGAGCAGTTCTTC	CASSQEGRSGYSEQFF
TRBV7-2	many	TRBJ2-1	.	TGTGCCAGCAGACGTCTCAGCGGAGCCTACAATGAGCAGTTCTTC	CASRRLSGAYNEQFF
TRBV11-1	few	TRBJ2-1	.	TGTGCCAGCAGCTTAGGCCTGGATAGCGGAGGCTCCTACAATGAGCAGTTCTTC	CASSLGLDSGGSYNEQFF
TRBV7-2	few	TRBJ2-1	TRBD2	TGTGCCAGCAGCTTTTTACGGGGGGTTTACAATGAGCAGTTCTTC	CASSFLRGVYNEQFF
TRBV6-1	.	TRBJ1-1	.	TGTGCCAGCAGTACCACAGGGTTAGGGACTGAAGCTTTCTTT	CASSTTGLGTEAFF
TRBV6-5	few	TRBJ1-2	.	TGTGCCAGCAGTTACTCGGCAGGGATCGACGATGGCTACACCTTC	CASSYSAGIDDGYTF
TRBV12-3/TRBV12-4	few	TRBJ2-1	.	TGTGCCAGCAGTCCGACGGGACGGTACAATGAGCAGTTCTTC	CASSPTGRYNEQFF
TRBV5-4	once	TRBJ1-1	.	TGTGCCAGCAGCTTGTTTCCCGGGACAGAAGCTTTCTTT	CASSLFPGTEAFF
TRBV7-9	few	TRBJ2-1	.	TGTGCCAGCAGCTTAGGAGGGAGCAAGGGCAATGAGCAGTTCTTC	CASSLGGSKGNEQFF
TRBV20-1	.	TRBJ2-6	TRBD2	TGCAGTGCTAGAAGGACTAGCGGGGGGTTCTCTGGGGCCAACGTCCTGACTTTC	CSARRTSGGFSGANVLTF
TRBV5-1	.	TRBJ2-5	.	TGCGCCAGCAGCGCGGGACAAAATAGACAAGAGACCCAGTACTTC	CASSAGQNRQETQYF
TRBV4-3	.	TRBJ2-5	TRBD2	TGCGCCAGCAGCCAAGAAGCGGGAGTGGGAGAGACCCAGTACTTC	CASSQEAGVGETQYF
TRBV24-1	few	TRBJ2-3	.	TGTGCCACCAGTGGGGGTCCCACAGATACGCAGTATTTT	CATSGGPTDTQYF
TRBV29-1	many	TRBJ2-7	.	TGCAGCGTTTCCGAAGAGACCTACGAGCAGTACTTC	CSVSEETYEQYF
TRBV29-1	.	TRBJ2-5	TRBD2	TGCAGCGTTGATAGCGGGGAGGGGGAGACCCAGTACTTC	CSVDSGEGETQYF